The 4 T cell receptor beta chains listed next were all sequenced from one sample in a study of regulatory T cells in long-lasting Graves disease. Time point specified: newly diagnosed GD, antithyroid drugs for less than 3 months. The TCR library was made from RNA that had been extracted from PBMCs in TRIzol. Assembly of TCR beta libraries relied on iRepertoire HTBI primers together with Arm-PCR of CDR3 regions. MiXCR, applied by TCRdb to the multiplex PCR reads, yields one record per CDR3 protein. Of about 430,000 distinct CDR3 sequences in the sample, 15% were seen once. These records were also assigned to another study, of T cells in Graves' hyperthyroidism and ophthalmopathy.

The source material was peripheral blood mononuclear cells (PBMCs), sampled at new diagnosis, from a patient treated with antithyroid drugs. These receptors were taken from a woman aged 35 to 49 with Graves disease.

This clonotype occurred many times. An end of the junction differs from the germline gene, which may be a read error. The chain has TRBV28 and TRBJ2-4, with D possibly being TRBD1 (6 bases). Germline V lookup: CDR1 MDHEN, CDR2 SYDVKM. The CDR3 totals 13 residues. CDR3 sequence reads: CASSSPQGVLHYF. The DNA of the CDR3 is TGTGCCAGCAGCTCTCCACAGGGAGTTCTTCACTACTTC.

This clonotype was detected ten times or more. The chain combines TRBV3-1 with TRBJ1-2; 9 bases match TRBD1. Germline V lookup: CDR1 LGHDT, CDR2 YNNKEL (reference sequence). The CDR3 consists of 13 residues. V was pared by 4 bases and J by 13 bases, with 10 bases of the junction left unmatched. The CDR3 DNA reads TGTGCCAGCAGCCCCCTGGACAGGGGAATCTCCACCTTC. Translating gives CASSPLDRGISTF.

This rearrangement joins TRBV3-1 to TRBJ2-7, with a possible D match to TRBD2 (6 bases). Trimming cost V 4 bases and J 5 bases, with 12 bases left between them. The length of the CDR3 is 13 residues. Germline V gene sequence: CDR1 LGHDT, CDR2 YNNKEL (reference sequence). The CDR3 coding sequence is TGTGCCAGCAGCCCGGAGGGAACTCACGAGCAGTACTTC. Its translation is CASSPEGTHEQYF.

The rearrangement links TRBV28 to TRBJ2-1, with TRBD2 matching over 9 bases. The CDR3 loop spans 16 amino acids. Germline V lookup: CDR1 MDHEN, CDR2 SYDVKM. The V and J ends lost 6 bases and 6 bases, in that order; junction bases with no gene match: 12. This CDR3 reads CASRPGGVAGANEQFF. DNA for the CDR3: TGTGCCAGCAGACCTGGGGGGGTAGCGGGAGCCAATGAGCAGTTCTTC.